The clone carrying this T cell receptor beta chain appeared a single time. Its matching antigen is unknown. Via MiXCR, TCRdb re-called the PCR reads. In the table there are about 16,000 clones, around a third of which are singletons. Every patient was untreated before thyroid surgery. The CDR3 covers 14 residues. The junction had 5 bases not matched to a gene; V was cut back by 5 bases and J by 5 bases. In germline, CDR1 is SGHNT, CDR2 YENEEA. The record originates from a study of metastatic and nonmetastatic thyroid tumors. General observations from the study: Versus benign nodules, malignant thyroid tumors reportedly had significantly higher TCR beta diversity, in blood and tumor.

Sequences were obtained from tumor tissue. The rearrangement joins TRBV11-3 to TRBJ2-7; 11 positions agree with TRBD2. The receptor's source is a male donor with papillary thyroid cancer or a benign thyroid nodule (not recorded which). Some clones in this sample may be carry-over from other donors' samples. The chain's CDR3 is CASSKGLAVHEQYF. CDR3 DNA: TGTGCCAGCAGCAAGGGACTAGCGGTCCACGAGCAGTACTTC.